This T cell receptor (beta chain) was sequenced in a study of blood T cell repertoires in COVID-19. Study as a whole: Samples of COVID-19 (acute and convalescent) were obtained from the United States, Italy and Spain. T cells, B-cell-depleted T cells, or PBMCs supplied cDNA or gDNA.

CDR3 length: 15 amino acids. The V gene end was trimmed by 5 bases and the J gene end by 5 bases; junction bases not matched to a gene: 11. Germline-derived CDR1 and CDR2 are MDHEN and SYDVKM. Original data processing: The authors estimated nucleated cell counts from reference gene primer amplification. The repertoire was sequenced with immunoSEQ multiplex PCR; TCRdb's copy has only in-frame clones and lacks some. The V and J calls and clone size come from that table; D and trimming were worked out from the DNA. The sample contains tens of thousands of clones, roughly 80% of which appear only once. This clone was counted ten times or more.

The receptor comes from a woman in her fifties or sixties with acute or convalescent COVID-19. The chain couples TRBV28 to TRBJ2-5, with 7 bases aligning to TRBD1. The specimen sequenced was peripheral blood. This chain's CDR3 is CASSTRQGLGETQYF. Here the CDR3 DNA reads TGTGCCAGCAGTACCAGACAGGGCCTCGGTGAGACCCAGTACTTC.